The clone carrying this T cell receptor (beta chain) has only one observation. Its antigen is not identified. These data originate in a study of CD8 T cells in Susac syndrome. Findings of the study overall: Regarding the TCR sequencing and HLA analysis, the study admitted that a relatively small number of individuals were involved.

An amount of RNA that ranged from roughly 0.5 to 1 ug was reverse transcribed with random hexamers. Amplification of TCR beta CDR3 spanned 54 Vbeta and 13 Jbeta via immunoSEQ multiplex PCR. In TCRdb, the immunoSEQ multiplex PCR reads were re-called with MiXCR into one record per CDR3 protein. The profile shows about 200,000 distinct CDR3 sequences, almost 96% of them singletons. Looked up from germline, CDR1 is MNHEY and CDR2 is SVGAGI. The CDR3 has 15 residues. V lost 7 bases to trimming and J lost 9 bases; unmatched junction nucleotides: 12. In blood CD8+ and CD4+ T cells, TCR beta underwent sequencing. Purification of the CD8+ and CD4+ T cells relied on negative isolation, and TEMRA cells underwent FACS enrichment.

The sequenced material came from CD4+ T cells from PBMCs. The chain has TRBV6-5 and TRBJ1-6; 7 positions match TRBD1. The receptor comes from a human donor with multiple sclerosis. The CDR3 loop is CASNFPRGVFSPLHF. The CDR3 DNA is TGTGCCAGCAACTTCCCCAGGGGGGTTTTTTCACCCCTCCACTTT.